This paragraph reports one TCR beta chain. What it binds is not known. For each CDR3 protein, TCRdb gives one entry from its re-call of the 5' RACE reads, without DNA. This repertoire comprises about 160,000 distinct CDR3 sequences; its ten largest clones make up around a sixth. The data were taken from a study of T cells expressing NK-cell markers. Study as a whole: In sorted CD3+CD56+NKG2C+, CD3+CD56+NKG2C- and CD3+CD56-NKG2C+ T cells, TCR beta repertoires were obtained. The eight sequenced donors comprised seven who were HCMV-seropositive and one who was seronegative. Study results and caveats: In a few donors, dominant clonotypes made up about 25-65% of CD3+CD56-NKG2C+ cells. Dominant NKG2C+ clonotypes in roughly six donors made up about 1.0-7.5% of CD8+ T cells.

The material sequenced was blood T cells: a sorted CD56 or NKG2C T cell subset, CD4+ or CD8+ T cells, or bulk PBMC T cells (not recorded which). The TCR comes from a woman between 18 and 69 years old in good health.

CDR3 sequence: CASSEDGHNEQFF. The V gene is TRBV27, the J gene TRBJ2-1. Germline V lookup: CDR1 MNHEY, CDR2 SMNVEV (reference sequence). The CDR3 is 13 residues long.